Shown below are 29 T cell receptor beta chains from a single sample sequenced in a study of blood T cell repertoires in COVID-19. TCRdb's table, derived via immunoSEQ multiplex PCR, lists solely in-frame clones and lacks some. The sample has 150,000 or so clones; about 76% are singletons. Sequenced sample: peripheral blood. Receptors originate from a woman aged 65 to 85 with COVID-19, enrolled during active disease.

The chain is built from TRBV28 and TRBJ2-3; tentatively, D is TRBD1 (6 bases). V was cut by 2 bases and J by 1 base, with 16 bases left in between. Germline values: CDR1 MDHEN, CDR2 SYDVKM. This CDR3 region has 17 residues. DNA for the CDR3: TGTGCCAGCAGTTTAAATGTCCAGGGGACCCGCACAGATACGCAGTATTTT. It encodes CASSLNVQGTRTDTQYF.

CDR3 amino acids: CASSTGAAYEQYF. The CDR3 DNA sequence: TGTGCCAGCAGTACAGGGGCAGCCTACGAGCAGTACTTC. This sequence joins TRBV28 and TRBJ2-7; 7 bases align to TRBD1. Germline lookup yields CDR1 MDHEN and CDR2 SYDVKM. V lost 5 bases and J lost 2; bases outside the gene matches: 3. The CDR3 loop spans 13 amino acids.

The rearrangement uses TRBV6-1 and TRBJ2-5; no definite D call. There are 15 residues in the CDR3. V was clipped by 1 base and J by 4 bases, with 13 bases between them. Germline lookup yields CDR1 MNHNS and CDR2 SASEGT. The CDR3 DNA sequence: TGTGCCAGCAGTGAAGATTTTACCCGAGGAGAGACCCAGTACTTC. It is translated as CASSEDFTRGETQYF.

The chain uses TRBV5-1 and TRBJ2-2; the D gene is possibly TRBD1 (6 bases). Trimming stripped 0 bases from V and 3 bases from J, with 12 bases between. The germline V gene encodes CDR1 SGHRS and CDR2 YFSETQ. The CDR3 spans 16 residues. CDR3 region: CASSLAAGVDTGELFF. CDR3 DNA sequence: TGCGCCAGCAGCTTGGCGGCAGGGGTCGACACCGGGGAGCTGTTTTTT. The variable domain in full, with the rest retrieved from reference TRBV5-1 and TRBJ2-2, is KAGVTQTPRYLIKTRGQQVTLSCSPISGHRSVSWYQQTPGQGLQFLFEYFSETQRNKGNFPGRFSGRQFSNSRSEMNVSTLELGDSALYLCASSLAAGVDTGELFFGEGSRLTVL.

The chain is built from TRBV28 and TRBJ1-5; possibly TRBD1 for D (6 bases). CDR3 size: 16 residues. Germline V lookup: CDR1 MDHEN, CDR2 SYDVKM. Deletions cut 5 bases from V and 3 bases from J, with 17 bases between. The CDR3 DNA is TGTGCCAGCAGTCGCCCAGGGGCGGGGGTCAATCAGCCCCAGCATTTT. Translated, it gives CASSRPGAGVNQPQHF. Based on the CDR3 plus reference TRBV28 and TRBJ1-5, the full variable domain is DVKVTQSSRYLVKRTGEKVFLECVQDMDHENMFWYRQDPGLGLRLIYFSYDVKMKEKGDIPEGYSVSREKKERFSLILESASTNQTSMYLCASSRPGAGVNQPQHFGDGTRLSIL.

The chain couples TRBV30 to TRBJ2-1, with unresolved D. Germline V CDR1 and CDR2: GTSNPN, SVGIG (reference sequence). The V end was cut by 5 bases, the J end by 6 bases, with 11 bases between. This CDR3 spans 12 amino acids. CDR3 residues: CAWGLAGNEQFF. CDR3 in DNA: TGTGCCTGGGGCCTCGCCGGCAATGAGCAGTTCTTC. The variable domain in full, completed from reference TRBV30 and TRBJ2-1, reads SQTIHQWPATLVQPVGSPLSLECTVEGTSNPNLYWYRQAAGRGLQLLFYSVGIGQISSEVPQNLSASRPQDRQFILSSKKLLLSDSGFYLCAWGLAGNEQFFGPGTRLTVL.

The chain combines TRBV6-5 with TRBJ2-4; D is unresolved. The CDR3 has 13 residues. The ends were cut back, 4 bases at V and 5 bases at J, with 9 bases in the middle. Germline CDR1 and CDR2: MNHEY and SVGAGI. The CDR3 loop reads CASSWAGENIQYF. CDR3 nucleotide sequence: TGTGCCAGCAGTTGGGCTGGTGAAAACATTCAGTACTTC.

The chain has TRBV7-2 and TRBJ1-1; possibly TRBD1 for D (5 bases). Looked up from germline, CDR1 is SGHTA and CDR2 is FQGNSA. The CDR3 is 15 residues long. V lost 1 base and J lost 4, with 13 bases in between. The CDR3, as DNA: TGTGCCAGCAGCTTAGTTTGGAGGGGCGGCACTGAAGCTTTCTTT. Encoded protein: CASSLVWRGGTEAFF.

The rearrangement uses TRBV5-1 and TRBJ1-2; perhaps TRBD1 as D (5 bases). V was shortened by 4 bases and J by 2 bases, with 6 bases between the two germline ends. The germline gives CDR1 SGHRS, CDR2 YFSETQ. The CDR3 is 12 amino acids. This chain's CDR3 is CASSTGNYGYTF. The DNA of the CDR3 is TGCGCCAGCAGCACAGGAAACTATGGCTACACCTTC.

This chain joins TRBV6-5 and TRBJ2-1, with D perhaps matching TRBD2 (6 bases). Germline V gene data show CDR1 as MNHEY and CDR2 as SVGAGI. The ends were cut back, 2 bases at V and 2 bases at J, with 7 bases in the middle. This CDR3 is 14 amino acids long. CDR3 sequence reads: CASSYGEAYNEQFF. CDR3 DNA sequence: TGTGCCAGCAGTTACGGGGAGGCCTACAATGAGCAGTTCTTC.

In its sample, this clone was seen once. The V gene is TRBV4-2, the J gene TRBJ2-3; no clear D. The germline CDR1 and CDR2 sequences are LGHNA and YNFKEQ. The V end lost 0 bases, the J end lost 2 bases, and 6 bases lay between the germline ends. This CDR3 region has 14 residues. CDR3 bases: TGTGCCAGCAGCCAAGAGGCCTTCACAGATACGCAGTATTTT. Residues: CASSQEAFTDTQYF.

Of note for this clone: Other DNA sequences in this specimen translate into the identical CDR3. V gene TRBV12-3 or TRBV12-4 combines with J gene TRBJ2-1, with TRBD1 as a possible D gene (6 bases). There are 13 residues in the CDR3. The V and J ends lost 3 bases and 4 bases respectively, with 7 bases between them. The CDR3 protein is CASSLGQYNEQFF. The CDR3 coding sequence is TGTGCCAGCAGTTTGGGACAATACAATGAGCAGTTCTTC.

This chain links TRBV14 with TRBJ1-2, with D uncertain. Trimming left V 0 bases short and J 5 bases short, with 13 bases between. Germline V gene lookup returns CDR1 SGHDN and CDR2 FVKESK. There are 15 residues in the CDR3. This CDR3 is CASSQDLFPGYGYTF. The CDR3 DNA reads TGTGCCAGCAGCCAAGATCTGTTTCCGGGTTATGGCTACACCTTC. The full variable domain, with the rest looked up from reference TRBV14 and TRBJ1-2, is EAGVTQFPSHSVIEKGQTVTLRCDPISGHDNLYWYRRVMGKEIKFLLHFVKESKQDESGMPNNRFLAERTGGTYSTLKVQPAELEDSGVYFCASSQDLFPGYGYTFGSGTRLTVV.

The chain combines TRBV4-2 with TRBJ2-3; D perhaps matches TRBD2 (6 bases). V gave up 1 base and J gave up 1 base, with 9 bases separating them. CDR3 length: 15 amino acids. Looked up from germline, CDR1 is LGHNA and CDR2 is YNFKEQ. CDR3 protein: CASSQAGEGTDTQYF. CDR3 DNA sequence: TGTGCCAGCAGCCAAGCGGGGGAGGGCACAGATACGCAGTATTTT.

The gene calls are TRBV23-1 and TRBJ2-2, with 8 bases fitting TRBD1. TRBV23-1 has ORF status, its function being uncertain. With V trimmed by 6 bases and J by 4 bases, 10 bases remained unmatched. The CDR3 is 16 amino acids. The CDR3 here is CASRLNRGSSTGELFF. CDR3 coding DNA: TGCGCCAGCAGGCTTAACAGGGGGTCCTCCACCGGGGAGCTGTTTTTT.

The sample holds a few counts of this clone. This chain joins TRBV19 and TRBJ1-2, with TRBD1 matching over 9 bases. The CDR3 totals 13 residues. Per germline, CDR1 LNHDA and CDR2 SQIVND (reference sequence). Losses at the gene ends were 6 bases for V and 4 bases for J; bases not matched to a gene: 3. This chain's CDR3 is CASSQTGGYGYTF. In DNA, the CDR3 is TGTGCCAGTAGCCAGACAGGGGGCTATGGCTACACCTTC. The whole variable domain, filled in from reference TRBV19 and TRBJ1-2, reads DGGITQSPKYLFRKEGQNVTLSCEQNLNHDAMYWYRQDPGQGLRLIYYSQIVNDFQKGDIAEGYSVSREKKESFPLTVTSAQKNPTAFYLCASSQTGGYGYTFGSGTRLTVV.

The chain links TRBV11-3 to TRBJ2-1; 9 bases match TRBD2. The CDR3 runs to 15 residues. Germline V gene lookup returns CDR1 SGHNT and CDR2 YENEEA. The junction had 5 bases not matched to a gene; V was cut back by 2 bases and J by 6 bases. The chain's CDR3 is CASSLTGGGANEQFF. The CDR3 region has the DNA TGTGCCAGCAGCTTAACAGGCGGGGGGGCCAATGAGCAGTTCTTC.

The chain uses TRBV19 and TRBJ2-3, with a tentative D call TRBD2 (5 bases). V dropped 6 bases and J dropped 5 bases, with 18 bases sitting between them. This CDR3 spans 15 amino acids. The germline gives CDR1 LNHDA, CDR2 SQIVND (reference sequence). CDR3 DNA sequence: TGTGCCAGTAGGGGTCGGACTTCAGAGGGAGATACGCAGTATTTT. Translating gives CASRGRTSEGDTQYF.

The rearrangement uses TRBV19 and TRBJ1-1; tentatively, D is TRBD1 (6 bases). V lost 4 bases and J lost 5, with 17 bases in between. The CDR3 is 15 residues long. Germline V lookup: CDR1 LNHDA, CDR2 SQIVND (reference sequence). CDR3 region: CASSTPRGGRTEAFF. The CDR3 nucleotides read TGTGCCAGTAGTACCCCCCGCGGGGGGCGGACTGAAGCTTTCTTT.

This clone occurred once. The chain is built from TRBV6-5 and TRBJ2-5; no definite D call. Germline V lookup: CDR1 MNHEY, CDR2 SVGAGI. The CDR3 has 13 amino acids. The V and J ends lost 6 bases and 7 bases respectively, with 15 bases between them. The CDR3 bases are TGTGCCAGCAGAGATCGGCTGCTAGGGACCCAGTACTTC. Residues: CASRDRLLGTQYF.

V gene TRBV11-2 combines with J gene TRBJ2-4; 8 bases fit TRBD1. V was clipped by 3 bases and J by 0 bases; unmatched bases: 4. CDR3 length: 16 amino acids. From germline, CDR1 is SGHAT and CDR2 FQNNGV. In DNA, the CDR3 is TGTGCCAGCAGCTTGGGACAGGTACTAGCCAAAAACATTCAGTACTTC. It codes for CASSLGQVLAKNIQYF.

The chain uses TRBV5-6 and TRBJ2-7; 7 bases are shared with TRBD1. Germline V gene data show CDR1 as SGHDT and CDR2 as YYEEEE. This CDR3 contains 15 residues. Losses at the gene ends were 4 bases for V and 0 bases for J; bases not matched to a gene: 7. The CDR3, as DNA: TGTGCCAGCAGCCCTACGACAGGGAACTCCTACGAGCAGTACTTC. Protein product: CASSPTTGNSYEQYF.

V and J are TRBV19 and TRBJ2-6, with D possibly TRBD1 on 6 matching bases. The CDR3 is 15 amino acids. Germline assignment: CDR1 LNHDA and CDR2 SQIVND (reference sequence). V shed 5 bases and J shed 3 bases, with 11 bases lying between them. CDR3 in DNA: TGTGCCAGTAGTCCAGGGGTGGGTGGGGCCAACGTCCTGACTTTC. This sequence encodes CASSPGVGGANVLTF.

V is TRBV3-1 (or the pseudogene TRBV3-2) and J is TRBJ1-3, with a tentative D call TRBD1 (5 bases). Trimming shortened V by 3 bases and J by 4 bases, and 13 bases separated the two germline ends. The CDR3 contains 15 residues. The germline gives CDR1 LGHDT, CDR2 YNNKEL (reference sequence). The chain's CDR3 is CASSHRDRSGNTIYF. CDR3 coding DNA: TGTGCCAGCAGCCACAGGGATCGGTCAGGAAACACCATATATTTT.

The chain is built from TRBV24-1 and TRBJ2-3; TRBD2 might be the D (5 bases). The CDR3 contains 14 residues. V lost 3 bases, J lost 6 bases, and 12 bases lay in between. Germline V CDR1 and CDR2: KGHDR, SFDVKD. The CDR3 coding sequence is TGTGCCACCAGTGATCCCCGTGGCGGGGATACGCAGTATTTT. It codes for CATSDPRGGDTQYF.

This clone was detected once. Here the CDR3 DNA reads TGTGCCAGCAGCGGATCAGGGCCTAATGAGCAGTTCTTC. Translated: CASSGSGPNEQFF. V is TRBV7-2 and J is TRBJ2-1; tentatively, D is TRBD1 (5 bases). The CDR3 extends over 13 amino acids. The V and J ends lost 5 bases and 7 bases respectively, with 12 bases between them. Germline V lookup: CDR1 SGHTA, CDR2 FQGNSA.

This chain joins TRBV7-9 and TRBJ1-6, with 7 positions matching TRBD1. This CDR3 is built from 17 residues. Germline CDR1 SEHNR, CDR2 FQNEAQ (reference sequence). Losses at the gene ends were 5 bases for V and 0 bases for J; bases not matched to a gene: 7. CDR3 DNA sequence: TGTGCCAGCAGCCCCGGGACAGCGAGCTCCTATAATTCACCCCTCCACTTT. It is translated as CASSPGTASSYNSPLHF.

V gene TRBV2 combines with J gene TRBJ1-1; D perhaps matches TRBD1 (5 bases). Trimming stripped 1 base from V and 4 bases from J, with 13 bases between. Germline lookup yields CDR1 SNHLY and CDR2 FYNNEI. The CDR3 totals 15 residues. The CDR3: CASSEGARTGTEAFF. Written as DNA, the CDR3 is TGTGCCAGCAGTGAAGGGGCCCGAACAGGCACTGAAGCTTTCTTT.

V usage is TRBV5-8 and J usage is TRBJ2-2; tentative D call: TRBD2 (6 bases). Germline assignment: CDR1 SGHTS and CDR2 YDEGEE. The CDR3 is 15 residues long. V was shortened by 2 bases and J by 6 bases, with 14 bases between the two germline ends. The CDR3 DNA is TGTGCCAGCAGCTTAGGGCAGGCGGGACCCGGGGAGCTGTTTTTT. Residues: CASSLGQAGPGELFF.